This T cell receptor (beta chain) was identified in a study of blood T cells in healthy people across ages. Germline trimming cut 3 bases from V and 7 bases from J; bases unmatched to any gene: 15. Per germline, CDR1 DFQATT and CDR2 SNEGSKA (reference sequence). CDR3 length equals 18 residues. This clonotype was detected a few times. Through a sample-barcoded 5' primer and a J-beta primer mix, a second PCR was run for roughly 6 to 11 cycles. TCRdb recomputed calls from the 5' RACE reads with MiXCR, one row per CDR3 protein. The table shows about 970,000 distinct CDR3 sequences, with around 54% occurring only once.

Material: blood. The chain couples TRBV20-1 to TRBJ2-3; 14 bases are a match to TRBD2. This clonotype was obtained from a woman aged 55-69 years in good health. CDR3 protein: CSASPPRLGTSGSNTQYF. DNA of the CDR3: TGCAGTGCTAGCCCCCCGCGGTTAGGGACTAGCGGGAGTAATACGCAGTATTTT.